This is a list of T cell receptor beta chains from one sample in a study of tissue T cells after allogeneic stem cell transplantation. Produced via immunoSEQ multiplex PCR; TCRdb's table is partial and in-frame only. The repertoire consists of about 2,500 clones, with about 70% occurring once and the leading ten covering about 15%. Here the sequenced sample was colon tissue, taken at autopsy. These receptors all stem from a male patient over 55 with steroid-refractory graft-versus-host disease after an allogeneic stem cell transplant. Among the T cells, some may be from the graft donor. The CDR3 runs from the conserved cysteine through the conserved F or W. D genes are given only for firm matches. Some rows mark clone size as missing; the rest say once, few, many or name a class of expanded clone.

J: TRBJ1-2; V: TRBV5-4; size: few; D: NA; CDR3: CASSFSGASGGYTF; DNA: TGTGCCAGCAGCTTTTCAGGGGCGTCGGGGGGCTACACCTTC
J: TRBJ1-5; V: TRBV20-1; size: NA; D: TRBD1; CDR3: CSASSTGGNQPQHF; DNA: TGCAGTGCTAGTTCCACAGGGGGCAATCAGCCCCAGCATTTT
J: TRBJ2-3; V: TRBV27; size: NA; D: TRBD2; CDR3: CASSGQDVGLAGGTDTQYF; DNA: TGTGCCAGCAGTGGGCAAGATGTGGGACTAGCGGGGGGCACAGATACGCAGTATTTT
J: TRBJ2-7; V: TRBV2; size: NA; D: TRBD1; CDR3: CASSEDRQGFYF; DNA: TGTGCCAGCAGTGAAGACCGACAGGGGTTTTACTTC
J: TRBJ1-4; V: TRBV7-9; size: NA; D: NA; CDR3: CASSLSRRTNEKLFF; DNA: TGTGCCAGCAGCCTTTCACGACGGACTAATGAAAAACTGTTTTTT
J: TRBJ2-1; V: TRBV5-1; size: NA; D: TRBD2; CDR3: CASSYPSGEQFF; DNA: TGCGCCAGCAGCTACCCTAGCGGGGAGCAGTTCTTC
J: TRBJ2-3; V: TRBV10-2; size: NA; D: NA; CDR3: CASPPPAGQHTDTQYF; DNA: TGCGCCAGCCCACCCCCAGCGGGCCAGCACACAGATACGCAGTATTTT
J: TRBJ2-2; V: TRBV19; size: NA; D: NA; CDR3: CASSIEGVNSNTGELFF; DNA: TGTGCCAGTAGTATTGAGGGGGTAAACTCGAACACCGGGGAGCTGTTTTTT
J: TRBJ1-4; V: TRBV28; size: NA; D: NA; CDR3: CASSDHRGAYEKLFF; DNA: TGTGCCAGCAGTGACCATCGGGGCGCTTATGAAAAACTGTTTTTT
J: TRBJ2-3; V: TRBV6-5; size: NA; D: NA; CDR3: CASSSDVWKVDTQYF; DNA: TGTGCCAGCAGTTCGGACGTTTGGAAGGTAGATACGCAGTATTTT
J: TRBJ2-2; V: TRBV7-8; size: few; D: TRBD2; CDR3: CASSISGGVGGELFF; DNA: TGTGCCAGCAGCATTAGCGGGGGGGTCGGCGGGGAGCTGTTTTTT
J: TRBJ2-2; V: TRBV5-1; size: few; D: TRBD1; CDR3: CASSSLQGTYTGELFF; DNA: TGCGCCAGCAGCTCATTACAGGGGACGTACACCGGGGAGCTGTTTTTT
J: TRBJ2-3; V: TRBV7-2; size: large; D: NA; CDR3: CASSLSRGPRNTQYF; DNA: TGTGCCAGCAGCTTGAGCCGGGGACCTAGAAATACGCAGTATTTT
J: TRBJ2-3; V: TRBV24-1; size: once; D: NA; CDR3: CATSDFEQGTDTQYF; DNA: TGTGCCACCAGTGATTTTGAGCAGGGCACAGATACGCAGTATTTT
J: TRBJ2-3; V: TRBV29-1; size: NA; D: NA; CDR3: CSARESTDTQYF; DNA: TGCAGCGCCCGGGAGTCCACAGATACGCAGTATTTT
J: TRBJ1-6; V: TRBV28; size: NA; D: TRBD1; CDR3: CASTTGQGIPPLHF; DNA: TGTGCCAGCACTACGGGACAGGGGATCCCACCCCTCCACTTT
J: TRBJ1-6; V: TRBV5-1; size: few; D: NA; CDR3: CASRWGQNNSPLHF; DNA: TGCGCCAGTCGATGGGGCCAGAATAATTCACCCCTCCACTTT
J: TRBJ1-6; V: TRBV7-2; size: NA; D: NA; CDR3: CASSLISGGSPLHF; DNA: TGTGCCAGCAGCTTAATCTCGGGGGGTTCACCCCTCCACTTT
J: TRBJ2-5; V: TRBV7-6; size: NA; D: TRBD2; CDR3: CASSNRPLAGVQETQYF; DNA: TGTGCCAGCAGCAATCGGCCACTAGCGGGGGTCCAAGAGACCCAGTACTTC
J: TRBJ2-3; V: TRBV25-1; size: NA; D: TRBD2; CDR3: CASSPTGTRSTDTQYF; DNA: TGTGCCAGCAGTCCGACCGGGACTAGAAGCACAGATACGCAGTATTTT
J: TRBJ1-1; V: TRBV28; size: NA; D: TRBD1; CDR3: CASSFTGDWAEAFF; DNA: TGTGCCAGCAGTTTTACAGGGGATTGGGCTGAAGCTTTCTTT
J: TRBJ2-7; V: TRBV3-1/TRBV3-2; size: few; D: TRBD1; CDR3: CASSARQGPYEQYF; DNA: TGTGCCAGCAGCGCCCGACAGGGGCCCTACGAGCAGTACTTC
J: TRBJ2-3; V: TRBV7-2; size: NA; D: NA; CDR3: CASSLRLDTQYF; DNA: TGTGCCAGCAGCTTACGGTTAGATACGCAGTATTTT
J: TRBJ1-2; V: TRBV28; size: NA; D: NA; CDR3: CASHRGVGYTF; DNA: TGTGCCAGCCATAGGGGGGTGGGCTACACCTTC
J: TRBJ2-5; V: TRBV11-3; size: NA; D: NA; CDR3: CASSLKRGGGETQYF; DNA: TGTGCCAGCAGCCTTAAGAGGGGGGGAGGAGAGACCCAGTACTTC
J: TRBJ2-1; V: TRBV19; size: NA; D: TRBD2; CDR3: CASRLSGGGEEQFF; DNA: TGTGCCAGTAGGCTTTCGGGGGGGGGCGAAGAGCAGTTCTTC
J: TRBJ1-4; V: TRBV28; size: NA; D: NA; CDR3: CATTHGQGNEKLFF; DNA: TGTGCCACCACCCACGGGCAGGGTAATGAAAAACTGTTTTTT
J: TRBJ2-3; V: TRBV25-1; size: NA; D: TRBD2; CDR3: CASTTGGALVTDTQYF; DNA: TGTGCCAGCACAACGGGGGGGGCCCTGGTTACAGATACGCAGTATTTT
J: TRBJ2-5; V: TRBV5-6; size: NA; D: TRBD2; CDR3: CASSLGLAGLETQYF; DNA: TGTGCCAGCAGCTTGGGGCTAGCGGGGTTGGAGACCCAGTACTTC
J: TRBJ2-3; V: TRBV5-4; size: few; D: TRBD2; CDR3: CASSPDQRGSDTQYF; DNA: TGTGCCAGCAGCCCCGACCAGCGGGGATCAGATACGCAGTATTTT
J: TRBJ1-3; V: TRBV5-1; size: once; D: NA; CDR3: CASKEAGTMRNTIYF; DNA: TGCGCCAGCAAGGAAGCCGGGACAATGAGAAACACCATATATTTT
J: TRBJ2-1; V: TRBV29-1; size: NA; D: TRBD1; CDR3: CSVARTGSYNEQFF; DNA: TGCAGCGTTGCTAGGACAGGGTCCTACAATGAGCAGTTCTTC
J: TRBJ2-2; V: TRBV5-1; size: once; D: NA; CDR3: CASSFGDGELFF; DNA: TGCGCCAGCAGCTTCGGAGACGGGGAGCTGTTTTTT
J: TRBJ1-1; V: TRBV20-1; size: NA; D: NA; CDR3: CSAGSWVGAFF; DNA: TGCAGTGCTGGAAGCTGGGTTGGGGCTTTCTTT
J: TRBJ1-6; V: TRBV9; size: NA; D: NA; CDR3: CASKSEINSPLHF; DNA: TGTGCCAGCAAGTCAGAAATTAATTCACCCCTCCACTTT
J: TRBJ1-1; V: TRBV10-3; size: once; D: TRBD1; CDR3: CAIGQGGTEAFF; DNA: TGTGCCATAGGACAGGGGGGCACTGAAGCTTTCTTT
J: TRBJ1-6; V: TRBV4-1; size: NA; D: NA; CDR3: CASSQDQKGVSYNSPLHF; DNA: TGCGCCAGCAGCCAAGATCAAAAGGGGGTATCCTATAATTCACCCCTCCACTTT
J: TRBJ2-3; V: TRBV5-1; size: NA; D: TRBD1; CDR3: CASSLGGGRGDTQYF; DNA: TGCGCCAGCAGCTTGGGAGGGGGCCGGGGAGATACGCAGTATTTT
J: TRBJ1-4; V: TRBV6-6; size: NA; D: NA; CDR3: CASRGGPEKLFF; DNA: TGTGCCAGCAGGGGGGGGCCTGAAAAACTGTTTTTT
J: TRBJ1-1; V: TRBV6-5; size: once; D: NA; CDR3: CASSYVGGEAFF; DNA: TGTGCCAGCAGTTATGTTGGGGGTGAAGCTTTCTTT
J: TRBJ1-5; V: TRBV9; size: once; D: NA; CDR3: CASSNGQGSNQPQHF; DNA: TGTGCCAGCAGCAATGGGCAGGGGAGCAATCAGCCCCAGCATTTT
J: TRBJ1-6; V: TRBV6-5; size: NA; D: NA; CDR3: CASSLSTIRDSPLHF; DNA: TGTGCCAGCAGCCTTTCGACAATTAGGGATTCACCCCTCCACTTT
J: TRBJ2-7; V: TRBV5-4; size: NA; D: NA; CDR3: CASSFLREQYF; DNA: TGTGCCAGCAGCTTTCTCCGCGAGCAGTACTTC
J: TRBJ1-6; V: TRBV2; size: NA; D: NA; CDR3: CASSEGETFNNSPLHF; DNA: TGTGCCAGCAGTGAAGGGGAGACATTTAACAATTCACCCCTCCACTTT
J: TRBJ2-7; V: TRBV7-6; size: NA; D: TRBD1; CDR3: CASSLDRGEQYF; DNA: TGTGCCAGCAGCTTGGACAGGGGCGAGCAGTACTTC
J: TRBJ1-6; V: TRBV6-5; size: NA; D: TRBD1; CDR3: CASRPQGIGHSPLHF; DNA: TGTGCCAGCAGACCACAGGGGATTGGACATTCACCCCTCCACTTT
J: TRBJ2-1; V: TRBV6-4; size: large; D: NA; CDR3: CASRLTQGGRNEQFF; DNA: TGTGCCAGCCGACTCACACAGGGTGGGCGCAATGAGCAGTTCTTC
J: TRBJ1-2; V: TRBV9; size: NA; D: TRBD1; CDR3: CASSPTTRDRFNGYTF; DNA: TGTGCCAGCAGCCCCACAACCCGGGACAGGTTCAACGGCTACACCTTC